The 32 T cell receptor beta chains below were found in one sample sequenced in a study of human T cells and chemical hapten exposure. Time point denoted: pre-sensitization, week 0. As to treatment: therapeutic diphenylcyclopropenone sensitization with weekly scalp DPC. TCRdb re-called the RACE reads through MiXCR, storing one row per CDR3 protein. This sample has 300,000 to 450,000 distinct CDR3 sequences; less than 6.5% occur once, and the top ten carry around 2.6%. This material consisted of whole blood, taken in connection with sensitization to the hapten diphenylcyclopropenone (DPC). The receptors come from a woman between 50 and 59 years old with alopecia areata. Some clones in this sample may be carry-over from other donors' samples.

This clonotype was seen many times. CDR3 nucleotides: TGTGCTAGTGGTTTGGTACTCAGGCGGGATCAGCCCCAGCATTTT. Amino acid sequence: CASGLVLRRDQPQHF. The chain links TRBV12-5 to TRBJ1-5; D gene ambiguous. The CDR3 is made up of 15 amino acids. The germline gives CDR1 LGHNT, CDR2 FRNRAP. Trimming took 0 bases from V and 5 from J, leaving 11 bases between them.

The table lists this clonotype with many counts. CDR3: CASSEIGRDQETQYF. The DNA of the CDR3 is TGTGCCAGCAGTGAGATAGGGAGAGACCAAGAGACCCAGTACTTC. The V gene is TRBV2, the J gene TRBJ2-5, with D tentatively TRBD2 (5 bases). The CDR3 spans 15 residues. Germline V gene sequence: CDR1 SNHLY, CDR2 FYNNEI. Trimming removed 3 bases from V and 0 bases from J, with 11 bases in between.

CDR3 nucleotides: TGCGCCAGCAGCCTAGGTACAGCGGGAGTTAATGAGCAGTTCTTC. Translated: CASSLGTAGVNEQFF. The chain is built from TRBV4-1 and TRBJ2-1, with 8 bases aligning to TRBD2. Trimming cost V 4 bases and J 7 bases; bases outside gene matches: 9. The germline V gene encodes CDR1 MGHRA and CDR2 YSYEKL. The CDR3 is 15 amino acids.

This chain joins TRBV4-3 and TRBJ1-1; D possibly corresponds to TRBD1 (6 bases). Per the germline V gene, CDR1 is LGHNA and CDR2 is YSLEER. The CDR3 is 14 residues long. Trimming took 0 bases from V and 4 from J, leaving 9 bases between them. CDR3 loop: CASSQDRGFTEAFF. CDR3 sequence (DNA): TGCGCCAGCAGCCAAGATAGGGGGTTCACTGAAGCTTTCTTT.

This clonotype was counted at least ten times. The CDR3 DNA sequence: TGTGCCAGCAGTTACGACTTCCCCTACAATGAGCAGTTCTTC. Protein product: CASSYDFPYNEQFF. The chain links TRBV6-2 or TRBV6-3 to TRBJ2-1; D unclear. Per the germline V gene, CDR1 is MNHEY and CDR2 is SVGEGT. V lost 2 bases and J lost 2, with 7 bases in between. This CDR3 region has 14 residues.

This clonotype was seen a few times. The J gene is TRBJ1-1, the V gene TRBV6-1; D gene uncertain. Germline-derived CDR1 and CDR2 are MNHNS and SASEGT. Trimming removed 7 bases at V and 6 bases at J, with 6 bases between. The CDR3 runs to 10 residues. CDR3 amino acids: CASIGAEAFF. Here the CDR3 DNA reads TGTGCCAGCATTGGAGCTGAAGCTTTCTTT.

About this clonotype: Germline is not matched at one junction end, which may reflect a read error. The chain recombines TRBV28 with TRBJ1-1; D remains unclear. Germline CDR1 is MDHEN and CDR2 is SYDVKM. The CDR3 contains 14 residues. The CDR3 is CASSFLGPNTEALF. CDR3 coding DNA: TGTGCCAGCAGTTTCCTCGGACCGAACACTGAAGCCTTATTT.

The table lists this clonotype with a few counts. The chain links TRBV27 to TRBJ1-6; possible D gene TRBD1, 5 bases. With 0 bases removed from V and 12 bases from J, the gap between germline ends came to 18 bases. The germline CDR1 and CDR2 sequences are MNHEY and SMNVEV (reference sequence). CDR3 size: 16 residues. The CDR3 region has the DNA TGTGCCAGCAGTTTATCGACACCGGGACGGTCGCGACCCCTCCACTTT. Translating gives CASSLSTPGRSRPLHF.

The CDR3 sequence: CASSPAPGHDGEETQYF. The CDR3 nucleotides are TGTGCCAGCAGTCCAGCCCCGGGACACGATGGGGAAGAGACCCAGTACTTC. The chain couples TRBV7-9 to TRBJ2-5; D may be TRBD1 (6 bases). Trimming took 6 bases from V and 3 from J, leaving 23 bases between them. The CDR3 loop spans 17 amino acids. Germline CDR1 is SEHNR and CDR2 is FQNEAQ (reference sequence).

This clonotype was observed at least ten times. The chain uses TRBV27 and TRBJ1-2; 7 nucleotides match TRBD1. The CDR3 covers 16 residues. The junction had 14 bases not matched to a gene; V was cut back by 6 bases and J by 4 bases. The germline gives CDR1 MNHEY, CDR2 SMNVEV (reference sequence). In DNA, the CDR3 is TGTGCCAGCAGAGAATCGTCAGGGGGTTCCTCCTATGGCTACACCTTC. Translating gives CASRESSGGSSYGYTF.

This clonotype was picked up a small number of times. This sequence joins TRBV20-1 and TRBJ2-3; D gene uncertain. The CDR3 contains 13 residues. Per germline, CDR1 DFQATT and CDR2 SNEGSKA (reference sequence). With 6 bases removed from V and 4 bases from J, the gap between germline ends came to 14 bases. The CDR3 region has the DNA TGCAGTGCGGCCCCTATGTCAGCAGATACGCAGTATTTT. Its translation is CSAAPMSADTQYF.

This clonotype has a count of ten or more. CDR3 region: CSSGTGNYNEQFF. CDR3 nucleotides: TGCAGCTCCGGGACAGGGAACTACAATGAGCAGTTCTTC. V usage is TRBV29-1 and J usage is TRBJ2-1; TRBD1 matches 9 bases. The CDR3 spans 13 residues. V lost 8 bases to trimming and J lost 3 bases; unmatched junction nucleotides: 5. Germline V gene lookup returns CDR1 SQVTM and CDR2 ANQGSEA.

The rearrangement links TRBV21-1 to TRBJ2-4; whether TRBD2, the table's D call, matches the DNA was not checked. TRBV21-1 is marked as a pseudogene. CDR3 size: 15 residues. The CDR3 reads CASSKHGGRILSGTF. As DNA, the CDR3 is TGTGCCAGCAGCAAACACGGCGGCCGAATCTTATCGGGGACTTTC.

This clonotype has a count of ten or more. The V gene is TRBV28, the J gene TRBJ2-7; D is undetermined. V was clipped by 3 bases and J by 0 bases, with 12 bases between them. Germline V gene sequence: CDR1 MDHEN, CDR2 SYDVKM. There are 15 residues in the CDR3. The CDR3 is CASSFQDLSSYEQYF. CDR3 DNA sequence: TGTGCCAGCAGTTTTCAGGACCTCTCCTCCTACGAGCAGTACTTC.

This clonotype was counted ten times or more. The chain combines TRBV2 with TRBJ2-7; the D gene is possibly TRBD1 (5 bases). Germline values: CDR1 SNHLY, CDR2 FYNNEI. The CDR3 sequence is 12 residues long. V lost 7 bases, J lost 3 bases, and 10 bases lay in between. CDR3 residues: CASIGRDYEQYF. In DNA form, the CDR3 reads TGTGCCAGCATCGGCAGGGACTACGAGCAGTACTTC.

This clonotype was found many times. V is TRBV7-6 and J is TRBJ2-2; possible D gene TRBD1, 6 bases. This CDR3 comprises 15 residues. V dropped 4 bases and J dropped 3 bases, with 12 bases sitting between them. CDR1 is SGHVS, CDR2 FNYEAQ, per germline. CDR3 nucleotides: TGTGCCAGCAGCTCCCAAGGACAGCACACCGGGGAGCTGTTTTTT. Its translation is CASSSQGQHTGELFF.

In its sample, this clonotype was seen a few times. CDR3 nucleotide sequence: TGTGCCAGCAGTTACGGGACAGGGTTTAACTATGGCTACACCTTC. Protein sequence: CASSYGTGFNYGYTF. This rearrangement joins TRBV6-5 to TRBJ1-2; 9 bases are shared with TRBD1. Germline assignment: CDR1 MNHEY and CDR2 SVGAGI. V lost 2 bases, J lost 1 base, and 2 bases stayed unmatched. This CDR3 is 15 amino acids long.

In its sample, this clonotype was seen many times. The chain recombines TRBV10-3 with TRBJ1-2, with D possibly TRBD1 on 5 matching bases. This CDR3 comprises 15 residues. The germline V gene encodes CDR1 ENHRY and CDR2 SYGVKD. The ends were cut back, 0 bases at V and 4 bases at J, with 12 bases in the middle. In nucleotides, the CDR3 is TGTGCCATCAGTGAGTCGCGAGGGGCTAGCTATGGCTACACCTTC. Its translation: CAISESRGASYGYTF.

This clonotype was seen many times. This CDR3 reads CSARDNRLGEIRDIQYF. In DNA form, the CDR3 reads TGCAGTGCTAGAGACAATAGGTTAGGGGAGATAAGGGACATTCAGTACTTC. V is TRBV20-1 and J is TRBJ2-4, with D possibly called TRBD1 or TRBD2 (5 bases each). With 0 bases removed from V and 8 bases from J, the gap between germline ends came to 23 bases. This CDR3 has 17 amino acids. Germline-derived CDR1 and CDR2 are DFQATT and SNEGSKA (reference sequence).

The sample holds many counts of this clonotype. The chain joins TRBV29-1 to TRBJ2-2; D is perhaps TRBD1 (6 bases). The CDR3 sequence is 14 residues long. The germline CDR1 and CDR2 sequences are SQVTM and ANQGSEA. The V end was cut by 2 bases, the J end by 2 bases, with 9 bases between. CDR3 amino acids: CSVERTANTGELFF. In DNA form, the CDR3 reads TGCAGCGTTGAAAGGACAGCCAACACCGGGGAGCTGTTTTTT.

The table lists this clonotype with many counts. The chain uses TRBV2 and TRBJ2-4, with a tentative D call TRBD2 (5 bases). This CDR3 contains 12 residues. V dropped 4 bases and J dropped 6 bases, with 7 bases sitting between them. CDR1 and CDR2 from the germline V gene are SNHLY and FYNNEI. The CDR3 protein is CASSAGRNIQYF. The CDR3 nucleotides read TGTGCCAGCAGTGCGGGGAGAAACATTCAGTACTTC.

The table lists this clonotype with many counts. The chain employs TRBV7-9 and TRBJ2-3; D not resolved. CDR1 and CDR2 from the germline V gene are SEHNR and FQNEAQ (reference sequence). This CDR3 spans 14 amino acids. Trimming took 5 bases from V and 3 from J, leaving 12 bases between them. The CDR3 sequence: CASSQLTITDTQYF. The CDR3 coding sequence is TGTGCCAGCAGCCAACTGACCATAACAGATACGCAGTATTTT.

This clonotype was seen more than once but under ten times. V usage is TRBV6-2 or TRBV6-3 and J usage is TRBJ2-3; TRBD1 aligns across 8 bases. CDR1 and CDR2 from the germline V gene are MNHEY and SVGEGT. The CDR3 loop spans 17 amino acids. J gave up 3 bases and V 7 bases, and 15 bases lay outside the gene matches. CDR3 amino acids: CASILHPGQVETDTQYF. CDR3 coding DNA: TGTGCCAGCATCCTCCATCCGGGACAGGTGGAGACAGATACGCAGTATTTT.

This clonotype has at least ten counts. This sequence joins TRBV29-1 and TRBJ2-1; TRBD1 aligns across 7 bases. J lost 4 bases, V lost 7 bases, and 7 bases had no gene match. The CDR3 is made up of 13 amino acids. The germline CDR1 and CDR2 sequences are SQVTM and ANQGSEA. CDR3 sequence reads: CSGHRDSYNEQFF. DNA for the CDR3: TGCAGCGGGCACCGGGACAGTTACAATGAGCAGTTCTTC.

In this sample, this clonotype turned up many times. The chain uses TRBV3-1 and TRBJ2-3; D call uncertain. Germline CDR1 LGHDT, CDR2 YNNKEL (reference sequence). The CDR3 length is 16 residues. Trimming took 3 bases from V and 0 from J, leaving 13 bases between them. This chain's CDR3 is CASSHRIAPSTDTQYF. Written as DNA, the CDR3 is TGTGCCAGCAGCCATCGAATAGCCCCTAGCACAGATACGCAGTATTTT.

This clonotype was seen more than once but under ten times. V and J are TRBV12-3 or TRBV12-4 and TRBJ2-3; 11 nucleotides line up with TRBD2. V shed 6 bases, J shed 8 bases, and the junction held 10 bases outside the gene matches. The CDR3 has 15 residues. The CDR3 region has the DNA TGTGCCAGCAGGAAGACTAGCGGGGCCCAGGTTACGCAGTATTTT. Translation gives CASRKTSGAQVTQYF.

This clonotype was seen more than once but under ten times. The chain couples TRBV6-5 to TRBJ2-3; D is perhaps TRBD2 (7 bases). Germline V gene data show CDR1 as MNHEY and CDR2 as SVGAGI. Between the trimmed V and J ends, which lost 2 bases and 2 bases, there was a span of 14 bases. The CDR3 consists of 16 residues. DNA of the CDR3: TGTGCCAGCAGTTACGGGGGGGCACCGATCACAGATACGCAGTATTTT. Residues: CASSYGGAPITDTQYF.

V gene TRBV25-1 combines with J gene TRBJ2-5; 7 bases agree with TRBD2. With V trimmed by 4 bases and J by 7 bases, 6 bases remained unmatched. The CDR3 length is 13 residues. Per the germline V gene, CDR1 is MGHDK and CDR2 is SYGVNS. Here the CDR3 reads CASSGQRGSTQYF. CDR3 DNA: TGTGCCAGCAGTGGGCAGCGGGGCTCGACCCAGTACTTC.

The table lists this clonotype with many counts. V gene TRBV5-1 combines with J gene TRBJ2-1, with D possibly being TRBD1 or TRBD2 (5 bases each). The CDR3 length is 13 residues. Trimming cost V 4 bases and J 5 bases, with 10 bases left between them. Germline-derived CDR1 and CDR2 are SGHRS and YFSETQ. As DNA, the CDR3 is TGCGCCAGCAGCGCTGGGACCGACAATGAGCAGTTCTTC. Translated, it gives CASSAGTDNEQFF.

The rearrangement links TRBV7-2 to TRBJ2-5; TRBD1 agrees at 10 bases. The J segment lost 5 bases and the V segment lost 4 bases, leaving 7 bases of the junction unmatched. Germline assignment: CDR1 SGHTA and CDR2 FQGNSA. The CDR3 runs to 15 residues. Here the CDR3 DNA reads TGTGCCAGCAGCTCCGGGACAGGGGAATGGGAGACCCAGTACTTC. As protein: CASSSGTGEWETQYF.

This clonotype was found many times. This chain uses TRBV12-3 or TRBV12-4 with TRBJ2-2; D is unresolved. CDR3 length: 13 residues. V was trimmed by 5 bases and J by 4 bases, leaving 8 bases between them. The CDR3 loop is CASSLSVTGELFF. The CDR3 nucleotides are TGTGCCAGCAGTCTTTCGGTCACCGGGGAGCTGTTTTTT.

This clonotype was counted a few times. The CDR3 loop is CASSLVIGGTYNEQFF. CDR3 DNA sequence: TGTGCCAGCAGTTTAGTAATCGGGGGCACCTACAATGAGCAGTTCTTC. This sequence joins TRBV27 and TRBJ2-1; D assignment may be TRBD1 or TRBD2 (6 bases each). Trimming shortened V by 2 bases and J by 2 bases, and 13 bases separated the two germline ends. Germline CDR1 MNHEY, CDR2 SMNVEV (reference sequence). This CDR3 is 16 amino acids long.